The 13 T cell receptor beta chains below come from one sample, sequenced in a study of ipilimumab plus nivolumab after autologous stem cell transplantation listed by TCRdb under 2021. The method behind the library was the immunoSEQ multiplex PCR assay. Drawn from immuneACCESS, this table holds only the in-frame rearrangements with V and J called that TCRdb kept. Clones are partly lost; checked studies trace under half to an unresolved V gene and leave the rest unexplained. This sample lists about 13,000 clones; around three quarters were detected once. Over 15% of the sample rests with the top ten. The material was PBMCs, obtained in a trial of ipilimumab plus nivolumab as post-transplant consolidation. These receptors were collected from a male donor with diffuse large B-cell lymphoma.

V usage is TRBV5-1 and J usage is TRBJ1-2; D may be TRBD1 (5 bases). The CDR3 totals 14 residues. The germline CDR1 and CDR2 sequences are SGHRS and YFSETQ. Trimming pared 3 bases from V and 8 bases from J, leaving 17 bases between. CDR3 amino acids: CASSSVGVGRGYTF. Here the CDR3 DNA reads TGCGCCAGCAGCTCGGTGGGGGTCGGGCGGGGCTACACCTTC.

The chain joins TRBV13 to TRBJ2-7, with 10 bases aligning to TRBD2. With 3 bases clipped from V and 7 bases from J, the junction kept 15 bases outside the gene matches. Germline lookup yields CDR1 PRHDT and CDR2 FYEKMQ (reference sequence). The CDR3 is 17 amino acids. CDR3 sequence reads: CASSFANLAGAVGEQYF. The CDR3 nucleotides are TGTGCCAGCAGCTTCGCCAACCTAGCGGGGGCAGTAGGGGAGCAGTACTTC.

This clone was recorded a few times. This rearrangement joins TRBV7-8 to TRBJ1-1, with D possibly being TRBD1 (5 bases). V lost 5 bases to trimming and J lost 2 bases, with 9 bases between them. Germline CDR1 reads SGHVS; CDR2 reads FQNEAQ. This CDR3 is 13 amino acids long. CDR3: CASSPTANTEAFF. CDR3 coding DNA: TGTGCCAGCAGCCCGACAGCAAACACTGAAGCTTTCTTT.

The chain couples TRBV2 to TRBJ2-3, with 10 bases aligning to TRBD2. The CDR3 runs to 15 residues. Losses at the gene ends were 6 bases for V and 3 bases for J; bases not matched to a gene: 6. Germline V gene data show CDR1 as SNHLY and CDR2 as FYNNEI. The CDR3 bases are TGTGCCAGCAGCCTAGCGGGAGTAGGTACAGATACGCAGTATTTT. Its protein product is CASSLAGVGTDTQYF.

The chain recombines TRBV13 with TRBJ1-2, with 7 positions matching TRBD1. The CDR3 spans 14 residues. CDR1 is PRHDT, CDR2 FYEKMQ, per germline (reference sequence). Losses at the gene ends were 4 bases for V and 8 bases for J; bases not matched to a gene: 10. The CDR3 sequence is CASSSPQGIRGYTF. Written as DNA, the CDR3 is TGTGCCAGCAGCTCCCCACAGGGGATACGGGGCTACACCTTC.

This chain connects TRBV9 to TRBJ1-1; tentative D call: TRBD1 (6 bases). The V gene lost 4 bases and the J gene lost 8 bases, with 15 bases spanning the gap. There are 13 residues in the CDR3. Germline loops: CDR1 SGDLS, CDR2 YYNGEE. CDR3 DNA: TGTGCCAGCAGCCCAGGGACAAACCTCGAAGCTTTCTTT. Its protein product is CASSPGTNLEAFF.

The J gene is TRBJ2-7, the V gene TRBV10-3; 15 positions agree with TRBD2. V shed 4 bases, J shed 6 bases, and the junction held 1 base outside the gene matches. This CDR3 has 14 residues. Germline V gene data show CDR1 as ENHRY and CDR2 as SYGVKD. CDR3 nucleotide sequence: TGTGCCATCAGTGGGGGACTAGCGGGAGGCGAGCAGTACTTC. Translation: CAISGGLAGGEQYF.

This clone was observed a single time. V usage is TRBV6-5 and J usage is TRBJ1-5; TRBD1 aligns across 7 bases. The CDR3 spans 14 residues. CDR1 MNHEY and CDR2 SVGAGI come from the germline V gene. The V gene end was trimmed by 6 bases and the J gene end by 6 bases; junction bases not matched to a gene: 8. CDR3 DNA sequence: TGTGCCAGCAGGACAGGGATGGGAAGTCAGCCCCAGCATTTT. Its protein is CASRTGMGSQPQHF.

This clone turned up a few times. The chain carries TRBV7-2 and TRBJ2-3; D uncertain. This CDR3 is 15 amino acids long. Germline lookup yields CDR1 SGHTA and CDR2 FQGNSA. V shed 5 bases and J shed 4 bases, with 16 bases lying between them. This CDR3 is CASSNVAQWSDTQYF. DNA of the CDR3: TGTGCCAGCAGCAACGTGGCCCAGTGGTCAGATACGCAGTATTTT.

The J gene is TRBJ2-5, the V gene TRBV4-3; a possible D gene is TRBD2 (7 bases). The germline V and J ends were trimmed by 2 bases and 5 bases, with 12 bases remaining between them. The CDR3 runs 14 residues. Germline V lookup: CDR1 LGHNA, CDR2 YSLEER. The CDR3 DNA follows: TGCGCCAGCAGCCAATCGGGGGGCCTGGAGACCCAGTACTTC. It encodes CASSQSGGLETQYF.

The J gene is TRBJ1-5, the V gene TRBV6-1; D may be TRBD1 (5 bases). CDR1 and CDR2 (germline): MNHNS, SASEGT. This CDR3 has 13 amino acids. With 6 bases removed from V and 7 bases from J, the gap between germline ends came to 13 bases. CDR3 DNA: TGTGCCAGCAGCCAACAGGAGAGGCAGCCCCAGCATTTT. Translation gives CASSQQERQPQHF.

This rearrangement joins TRBV5-4 to TRBJ2-1, with D maybe TRBD1 (6 bases). This CDR3 has 12 amino acids. Trimming removed 4 bases from V and 7 bases from J, with 9 bases in between. Germline lookup yields CDR1 SGHNT and CDR2 YYREEE (reference sequence). CDR3 coding DNA: TGTGCCAGCAGCCAACAGGGTAATGAGCAGTTCTTC. Encoded protein: CASSQQGNEQFF.

The chain combines TRBV4-3 with TRBJ2-1, with 11 bases lining up with TRBD2. The CDR3 covers 17 residues. CDR1 is LGHNA, CDR2 YSLEER, per germline. Losses at the gene ends were 0 bases for V and 2 bases for J; bases not matched to a gene: 3. CDR3 nucleotides: TGCGCCAGCAGCCAAGATGTAGCGGGGGGGACCTACAATGAGCAGTTCTTC. Residues: CASSQDVAGGTYNEQFF.